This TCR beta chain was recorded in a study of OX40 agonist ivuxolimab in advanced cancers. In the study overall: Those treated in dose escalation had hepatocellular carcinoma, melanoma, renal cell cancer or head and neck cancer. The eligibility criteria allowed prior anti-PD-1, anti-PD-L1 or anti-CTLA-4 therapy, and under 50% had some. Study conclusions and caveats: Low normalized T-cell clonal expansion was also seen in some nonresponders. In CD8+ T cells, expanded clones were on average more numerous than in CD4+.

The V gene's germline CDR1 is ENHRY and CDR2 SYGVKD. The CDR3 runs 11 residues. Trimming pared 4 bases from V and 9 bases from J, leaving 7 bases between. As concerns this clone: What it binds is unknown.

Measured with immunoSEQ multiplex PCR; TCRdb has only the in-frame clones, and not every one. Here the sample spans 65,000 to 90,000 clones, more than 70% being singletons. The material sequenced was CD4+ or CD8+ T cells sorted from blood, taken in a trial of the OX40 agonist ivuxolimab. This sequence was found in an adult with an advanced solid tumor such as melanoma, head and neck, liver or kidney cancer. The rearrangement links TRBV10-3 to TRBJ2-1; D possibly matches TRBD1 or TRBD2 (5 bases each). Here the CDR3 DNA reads TGTGCCATCAGTGGAGGGGTTGAGCAGTTCTTC. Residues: CAISGGVEQFF.